This TCR beta chain is from a study of molecular identifiers for immune sequencing clone quantification. TCRdb re-derived calls from the PCR reads in MiXCR, one entry per CDR3 protein. The table shows about 500,000 distinct CDR3 sequences, with about a quarter occurring only once. V was clipped by 0 bases and J by 0 bases, with 14 bases between them. There are 17 residues in the CDR3. The V gene's germline CDR1 is SGDLS and CDR2 YYNGEE. This clonotype was counted many times. The receptor comes from a human donor in good health. Some libraries in this study had Jurkat cell RNA spiked in. Sequencing used naive CD8+ T cells from blood, with Jurkat cell RNA spiked in. Subset indicated: FACS-sorted CD8+CD4-CCR7+CD45RA+ naive T cells. The V and J genes are TRBV9 and TRBJ2-3; D is unclear. This CDR3 reads CASSVESKVTSTDTQYF. CDR3 sequence (DNA): TGTGCCAGCAGCGTAGAATCGAAGGTTACCAGCACAGATACGCAGTATTTT. The full variable domain, rest sourced from reference TRBV9 and TRBJ2-3, is DSGVTQTPKHLITATGQRVTLRCSPRSGDLSVYWYQQSLDQGLQFLIQYYNGEERAKGNILERFSAQQFPDLHSELNLSSLELGDSALYFCASSVESKVTSTDTQYFGPGTRLTVL.